This T cell receptor (beta chain) was obtained from a study of vaccination and CD4 T cells after COVID-19. Study-level background: Drawing of post-COVID samples took place a median 101 days after diagnosis (range 35 to 161). In culture, cells were exposed to overlapping spike peptides from SARS-CoV-2, HCoV-NL63, HCoV-OC43 and HCoV-229E. Overall study findings and caveats: Among reactive clones from convalescent patients, a median 86.3% appeared only post-vaccination.

An Oncomine TCR Beta short-read assay was used to sequence the DNA from cultured CD4+ T cells. Each CDR3 protein gets one entry after TCRdb re-called the PCR reads with MiXCR. The table has around 9,500 distinct CDR3 sequences, 30% to 40% seen once; the top ten hold around 29%. Only a few counts were recorded for this clonotype. The antigen is undetermined. The sample's treatment: roughly ten-day PBMC culture with coronavirus spike peptide pools or control peptides (ViraFEST assay). The unexposed donor's CD4+ T cells were collected before the COVID-19 pandemic (2011-2018). Peptide pool stimulation in ViraFEST expanded antigen-specific T cells, whose TCRs were then sequenced. The source of this sequence is a human donor in good health. Sequencing used CD4+ T cells from blood, cultured in vitro.

The CDR3 region is CASSLGVGPLHF. The DNA of the CDR3 is TGTGCCAGCAGCTTAGGGGTGGGACCCCTCCACTTT. This chain uses TRBV7-2 with TRBJ1-6; D unclear. The germline V gene encodes CDR1 SGHTA and CDR2 FQGNSA. The CDR3 runs 12 residues. V dropped 1 base and J dropped 12 bases, with 7 bases sitting between them.